The 28 T cell receptor beta chains below come from one sample, sequenced in a study of radiation and T cells in renal cell carcinoma. Clones were read by immunoSEQ multiplex PCR, and TCRdb kept only the in-frame ones, dropping some. The sample has some 150,000 clones, 75% to 90% seen once; the top ten hold less than 20%. Noted time point: blood 4 weeks post-SBRT, at nephrectomy. Treatment reported: 15 Gy SBRT to primary tumor, nephrectomy 4 weeks later. The sequencing here drew on blood, taken from a patient whose treatment included radiotherapy and nephrectomy. These receptors all come from a woman between 50 and 59 years old with renal cell carcinoma.

J is TRBJ2-7 and V is TRBV7-9; TRBD2 matches 10 bases. J gave up 2 bases and V 1 base, and 2 bases lay outside the gene matches. CDR1 and CDR2 from the germline V gene are SEHNR and FQNEAQ (reference sequence). The CDR3 loop spans 15 amino acids. The DNA for the CDR3 is TGTGCCAGCAGCTTAGGGCTAGCGGGAGCCTACGAGCAGTACTTC. As protein: CASSLGLAGAYEQYF.

The rearrangement uses TRBV29-1 and TRBJ2-6; unclear D gene. The V gene's germline CDR1 is SQVTM and CDR2 ANQGSEA. V was cut by 4 bases and J by 9 bases, with 7 bases left in between. The CDR3 has 11 residues. CDR3 sequence reads: CSVAGNNVLTF. Written as DNA, the CDR3 is TGCAGCGTTGCCGGAAACAACGTCCTGACTTTC.

The chain links TRBV20-1 to TRBJ2-2, with TRBD2 as a possible D gene (6 bases). V gave up 8 bases and J gave up 4 bases, with 8 bases separating them. The CDR3 contains 11 residues. Germline-derived CDR1 and CDR2 are DFQATT and SNEGSKA (reference sequence). CDR3 in DNA: TGCAGTCGGGAGTCCACCGGGGAGCTGTTTTTT. Protein: CSRESTGELFF.

J is TRBJ2-7 and V is TRBV27; 12 bases are a match to TRBD1. Looked up from germline, CDR1 is MNHEY and CDR2 is SMNVEV (reference sequence). The trim removed 6 bases at V and 7 bases at J, leaving 10 bases unmatched. There are 15 residues in the CDR3. The DNA of the CDR3 is TGTGCCAGCAGGAAGCCGGGACAGGGGGCGGGGGAGCAGTACTTC. This sequence encodes CASRKPGQGAGEQYF.

V usage is TRBV5-1 and J usage is TRBJ2-2; D perhaps matches TRBD2 (6 bases). Trimming left V 1 base short and J 5 bases short, with 18 bases between. This CDR3 is built from 17 residues. Germline CDR1 is SGHRS and CDR2 is YFSETQ. CDR3 bases: TGCGCCAGCAGCTTGCTCAAGGGAGGAGTGGGGACCGGGGAGCTGTTTTTT. Translation gives CASSLLKGGVGTGELFF.

This rearrangement joins TRBV5-1 to TRBJ2-2; D may correspond to TRBD1 or TRBD2 (7 bases each). V was cut by 3 bases and J by 6 bases, with 15 bases left in between. This CDR3 has 15 amino acids. Per germline, CDR1 SGHRS and CDR2 YFSETQ. The CDR3 DNA sequence: TGCGCCAGCAGCTCCGGGGACAGCGGGGCCGGGGAGCTGTTTTTT. It codes for CASSSGDSGAGELFF.

V is TRBV27 and J is TRBJ1-1; D possibly corresponds to TRBD1 (5 bases). This CDR3 has 13 amino acids. In germline, CDR1 is MNHEY, CDR2 SMNVEV (reference sequence). The V end lost 7 bases, the J end lost 4 bases, and 13 bases lay between the germline ends. DNA for the CDR3: TGTGCCAGCATTAGGCAGGGTTCCACTGAAGCTTTCTTT. Translated, it gives CASIRQGSTEAFF.

This clone has a handful of counts. The chain uses TRBV25-1 and TRBJ1-1; D not certain. The CDR3 is made up of 16 amino acids. V dropped 7 bases and J dropped 0 bases, with 18 bases sitting between them. Germline V lookup: CDR1 MGHDK, CDR2 SYGVNS. The CDR3: CASIRQSGNLNTEAFF. CDR3 nucleotide sequence: TGTGCCAGCATCAGGCAGTCGGGAAATTTGAACACTGAAGCTTTCTTT.

The genes are TRBV11-2 and TRBJ2-7, with D tentatively TRBD1 (5 bases). This CDR3 spans 14 amino acids. Germline CDR1 reads SGHAT; CDR2 reads FQNNGV. The V end was cut by 3 bases, the J end by 0 bases, with 9 bases between. Written as DNA, the CDR3 is TGTGCCAGCAGCTTGTCCGACAGCTCCTACGAGCAGTACTTC. Translation: CASSLSDSSYEQYF.

The CDR3 protein is CASTSDLTNYGYTF. Here the CDR3 DNA reads TGTGCCAGCACATCGGATCTTACTAACTATGGCTACACCTTC. The chain carries TRBV5-5 and TRBJ1-2; no clear D. There are 14 residues in the CDR3. V lost 6 bases and J 0 bases, leaving 12 bases between the germline ends. The germline CDR1 and CDR2 sequences are SGHKS and YYEKEE (reference sequence).

This chain links TRBV5-4 with TRBJ1-2, with D perhaps TRBD1 (5 bases). V was cut by 3 bases and J by 5 bases, with 17 bases left in between. Germline values: CDR1 SGHNT, CDR2 YYREEE (reference sequence). This CDR3 is built from 15 residues. CDR3 DNA sequence: TGTGCCAGCAGCTCAGCTACAGGTCGGTCTTATGGCTACACCTTC. Protein sequence: CASSSATGRSYGYTF.

J is TRBJ2-6 and V is TRBV7-9; D is unresolved. The CDR3 is made up of 15 amino acids. V dropped 1 base and J dropped 0 bases, with 4 bases sitting between them. CDR1 and CDR2 (germline): SEHNR, FQNEAQ (reference sequence). CDR3 sequence reads: CASSLGASGANVLTF. CDR3 sequence (DNA): TGTGCCAGCAGCTTAGGAGCCTCTGGGGCCAACGTCCTGACTTTC.

The rearrangement uses TRBV28 and TRBJ1-2; TRBD1 agrees at 8 bases. Germline V gives CDR1 MDHEN, CDR2 SYDVKM. Losses at the gene ends were 4 bases for V and 5 bases for J; bases not matched to a gene: 6. The CDR3 spans 14 residues. As DNA, the CDR3 is TGTGCCAGCAGTTGGACAGGGTCGGAGTATGGCTACACCTTC. As protein: CASSWTGSEYGYTF.

This sequence joins TRBV7-2 and TRBJ2-1, with D possibly being TRBD1 or TRBD2 (6 bases each). The CDR3 extends over 17 amino acids. Germline V gene data show CDR1 as SGHTA and CDR2 as FQGNSA. The ends were cut back, 4 bases at V and 3 bases at J, with 19 bases in the middle. In DNA form, the CDR3 reads TGTGCCAGCAGCTCGTGGGGAGGCAGGGGATTCTACAATGAGCAGTTCTTC. Its protein product is CASSSWGGRGFYNEQFF.

The CDR3 DNA follows: TGTGCCAGCAGCTCCAGCGGGACCCCCCAGGAGCAGTACTTC. Translated: CASSSSGTPQEQYF. The J gene is TRBJ2-7, the V gene TRBV7-9; 7 bases line up with TRBD2. Germline loops: CDR1 SEHNR, CDR2 FQNEAQ (reference sequence). The CDR3 totals 14 residues. Trimming at V came to 4 bases and at J to 7 bases, leaving 10 bases not matched to a gene.

This chain joins TRBV28 and TRBJ2-6; no reliable D call. Germline lookup yields CDR1 MDHEN and CDR2 SYDVKM. The V end lost 7 bases, the J end lost 1 base, and 2 bases lay between the germline ends. The CDR3 totals 12 residues. This chain's CDR3 is CASISGANVLTF. The CDR3 nucleotides read TGTGCCAGCATATCTGGGGCCAACGTCCTGACTTTC.

This clone was found a few times. J is TRBJ1-5 and V is TRBV19, with D maybe TRBD1 (6 bases). This CDR3 is built from 15 residues. Germline V lookup: CDR1 LNHDA, CDR2 SQIVND (reference sequence). V lost 1 base to trimming and J lost 9 bases, with 16 bases between them. The CDR3 is CASSIAEGQGRPQHF. The CDR3 DNA is TGTGCCAGTAGTATAGCGGAGGGGCAGGGGCGGCCCCAGCATTTT.

The rearrangement links TRBV7-9 to TRBJ1-1, with no clear D. V lost 0 bases and J lost 6, with 5 bases in between. The CDR3 runs to 12 residues. CDR1 and CDR2 (germline): SEHNR, FQNEAQ (reference sequence). The CDR3 loop reads CASSLARPEAFF. Here the CDR3 DNA reads TGTGCCAGCAGCTTAGCGAGGCCTGAAGCTTTCTTT.

The chain uses TRBV5-4 and TRBJ2-5; 9 bases line up with TRBD1. V was pared by 0 bases and J by 0 bases, with 9 bases of the junction left unmatched. Germline V CDR1 and CDR2: SGHNT, YYREEE (reference sequence). The length of the CDR3 is 18 residues. The CDR3 loop is CASSLAQGALSYQETQYF. CDR3 sequence (DNA): TGTGCCAGCAGCTTGGCACAGGGGGCCCTCTCGTACCAAGAGACCCAGTACTTC.

This clone is a singleton in its sample. J is TRBJ2-7 and V is TRBV7-2; 10 nucleotides agree with TRBD1. The CDR3 loop spans 16 amino acids. V gave up 1 base and J gave up 6 bases; unmatched junction bases: 9. Germline V lookup: CDR1 SGHTA, CDR2 FQGNSA. The CDR3: CASSLVWGTGVGEQYF. CDR3 DNA: TGTGCCAGCAGCTTAGTTTGGGGGACAGGGGTGGGCGAGCAGTACTTC.

V and J are TRBV5-6 and TRBJ2-7; perhaps D is TRBD1 or TRBD2 (5 bases each). V gave up 0 bases and J gave up 7 bases, with 17 bases separating them. CDR1 is SGHDT and CDR2 is YYEEEE in the germline V gene. There are 15 residues in the CDR3. CDR3 in amino acids: CASSLGGISVREQYF. The CDR3 DNA reads as TGTGCCAGCAGCTTGGGGGGGATATCCGTTAGGGAGCAGTACTTC.

This clone appeared once. This chain joins TRBV28 and TRBJ2-7; D perhaps matches TRBD2 (7 bases). Trimming cost V 10 bases and J 3 bases, with 16 bases left between them. The germline V gene has CDR1 MDHEN and CDR2 SYDVKM. There are 13 residues in the CDR3. The CDR3 spells CATLGGAFYEQYF. CDR3 coding DNA: TGTGCCACCCTTGGGGGGGCATTCTACGAGCAGTACTTC.

The chain carries TRBV27 and TRBJ2-5; D remains unclear. V was trimmed by 5 bases and J by 0 bases, leaving 10 bases between them. This CDR3 spans 14 amino acids. From germline, CDR1 is MNHEY and CDR2 SMNVEV (reference sequence). DNA for the CDR3: TGTGCCAGCAGTACAAACGACTACCAAGAGACCCAGTACTTC. Translated, it gives CASSTNDYQETQYF.

The rearrangement joins TRBV5-1 to TRBJ2-7; TRBD2 matches 10 bases. The CDR3 is 15 amino acids. Germline values: CDR1 SGHRS, CDR2 YFSETQ. V dropped 4 bases and J dropped 2; count of bases not matched to a gene: 6. The CDR3 DNA is TGCGCCAGCAGCCCGAGGACTAGCGGCGCCTACGAGCAGTACTTC. This encodes CASSPRTSGAYEQYF.

This clone was seen ten or more times. The CDR3 sequence: CSVALTRDTEAFF. The DNA for the CDR3 is TGCAGCGTAGCCCTTACTCGGGACACTGAAGCTTTCTTT. The chain links TRBV29-1 to TRBJ1-1; unclear D gene. The CDR3 consists of 13 residues. CDR1 and CDR2 from the germline V gene are SQVTM and ANQGSEA. V lost 6 bases to trimming and J lost 3 bases, with 14 bases between them.

Here the CDR3 DNA reads TGCAGTGCTAGAGATTTCCAGGGGCAGTATTTT. Protein product: CSARDFQGQYF. V and J are TRBV20-1 and TRBJ2-3, with D perhaps TRBD1 (5 bases). Germline loops: CDR1 DFQATT, CDR2 SNEGSKA (reference sequence). The V and J ends lost 0 bases and 11 bases respectively, with 9 bases between them. This CDR3 is built from 11 residues.

This chain links TRBV6-5 with TRBJ2-1, with 9 bases matching TRBD2. Germline values: CDR1 MNHEY, CDR2 SVGAGI. V was pared by 5 bases and J by 4 bases, with 3 bases of the junction left unmatched. The CDR3 is 14 residues long. CDR3 amino acids: CASSRGGDYNEQFF. DNA of the CDR3: TGTGCCAGCAGTCGCGGGGGGGATTACAATGAGCAGTTCTTC.

The chain links TRBV19 to TRBJ1-6, with a weak D call TRBD1 (6 bases). The CDR3 has 15 residues. The germline CDR1 and CDR2 sequences are LNHDA and SQIVND (reference sequence). V lost 5 bases and J lost 8, with 16 bases in between. CDR3 coding DNA: TGTGCCAGTAGTTCTTACCGGGACAATTATTCACCCCTCCACTTT. It specifies CASSSYRDNYSPLHF. Full variable domain (remainder filled in from reference TRBV19 and TRBJ1-6): DGGITQSPKYLFRKEGQNVTLSCEQNLNHDAMYWYRQDPGQGLRLIYYSQIVNDFQKGDIAEGYSVSREKKESFPLTVTSAQKNPTAFYLCASSSYRDNYSPLHFGNGTRLTVT.